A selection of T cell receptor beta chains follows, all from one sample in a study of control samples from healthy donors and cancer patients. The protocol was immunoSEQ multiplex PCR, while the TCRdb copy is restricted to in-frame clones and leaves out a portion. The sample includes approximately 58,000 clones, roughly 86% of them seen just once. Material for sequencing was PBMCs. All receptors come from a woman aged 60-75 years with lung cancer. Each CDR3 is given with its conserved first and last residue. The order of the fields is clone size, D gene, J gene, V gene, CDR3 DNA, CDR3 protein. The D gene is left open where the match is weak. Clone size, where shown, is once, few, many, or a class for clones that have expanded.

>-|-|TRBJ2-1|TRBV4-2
TGTGCCAGCAGCCTTTCCGGAACGGGCGGTTCAGATGAGCAGTTCTTC
CASSLSGTGGSDEQFF
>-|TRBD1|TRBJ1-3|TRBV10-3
TGTGCCACTACGACAGGGAACTCTGGAAACACCATATATTTT
CATTTGNSGNTIYF
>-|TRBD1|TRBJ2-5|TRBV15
TGTGCCACCAGGGGGAATCAGGGGGCTTGGAAAGAGACCCAGTACTTC
CATRGNQGAWKETQYF
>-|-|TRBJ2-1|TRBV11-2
TGTGCCAGCAGCCCAATGGACATCTACAATGAGCAGTTCTTC
CASSPMDIYNEQFF
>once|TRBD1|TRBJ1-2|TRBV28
TGTGCCAGCAGTTTTTACGACAGGGGGCACGAAGGCTACACCTTC
CASSFYDRGHEGYTF
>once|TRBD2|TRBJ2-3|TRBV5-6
TGTGCCAGCAGCCCACTAGCGGGGGACACAGATACGCAGTATTTT
CASSPLAGDTDTQYF
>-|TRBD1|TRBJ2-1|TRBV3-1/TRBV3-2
TGTGCCAGCAGGTTACAGGGGGCCTATTACAATGAGCAGTTCTTC
CASRLQGAYYNEQFF
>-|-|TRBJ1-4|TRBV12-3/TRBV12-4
TGTGCCAGCAGTTTAAGTGAAAAACTGTTTTTT
CASSLSEKLFF
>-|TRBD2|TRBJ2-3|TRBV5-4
TGTGCCAGCAGCCAGCTACTAGCGGGAACCACAGATACGCAGTATTTT
CASSQLLAGTTDTQYF
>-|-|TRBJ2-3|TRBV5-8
TGTGCCAGCAGCTTGACGGCAGATACGCAGTATTTT
CASSLTADTQYF
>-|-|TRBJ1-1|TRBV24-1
TGTGCCACCAGTGTGGGGGCTTACACTGAAGCTTTCTTT
CATSVGAYTEAFF
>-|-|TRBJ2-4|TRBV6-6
TGTGCCAGCGCTGGACAGGCCAAAAACATTCAGTACTTC
CASAGQAKNIQYF